The text below deals with one T cell receptor beta chain. Antigen: not known. The donors, healthy adults who were HIV-negative, had experienced no recent acute infections or vaccinations. Profiled with immunoSEQ multiplex PCR; TCRdb holds only in-frame clones, not every one. Of 2,500,000 or so clones listed, 93% are singletons. This entry is derived from a study of shared clonotypes between healthy human individuals. Broader study findings: A handful of donors had 4% to 5% of their naive CD4 clonotypes in common.

The CDR3 runs to 13 residues. Germline assignment: CDR1 MNHNS and CDR2 SASEGT. With V trimmed by 9 bases and J by 4 bases, 7 bases remained unmatched. This sequence was found in a man aged 18 to 30 in good health. Some clones in this sample may be carry-over from other donors' samples. The sample comprised naive CD4+ T cells from PBMCs. The subset: CD45RA+ positively selected. The chain uses TRBV6-1 and TRBJ1-1; 8 bases agree with TRBD1. The CDR3 is CASHITGGTEAFF. The CDR3 coding sequence is TGTGCCAGTCACATCACAGGGGGCACTGAAGCTTTCTTT.